Given below is one TCR beta chain in context. This sample's TCRbeta library carried unique molecular identifier barcodes. MiXCR, run by TCRdb on the PCR reads, gives a single entry per CDR3 protein. The sample has hundreds of thousands of distinct CDR3 sequences; approximately 12% are singletons. This specimen comes from a study of T-cell reconstitution after alpha-beta-depleted transplantation in children. J was trimmed by 8 bases and V by 5 bases; bases with no gene match: 4. CDR1 is SGHTA, CDR2 FQGNSA, per germline. The CDR3 is 14 amino acids. The chain employs TRBV7-2 and TRBJ2-1; 12 bases are a match to TRBD2. The source material was PBMCs from the stem cell graft donor, sampled from the stem cell graft. This clonotype was sampled from a human donor who donated a stem cell graft to a child with combined immunodeficiency. The CDR3 DNA reads TGTGCCAGCAGCCCCGGACTAGCGGGACATGAGCAGTTCTTC. This translates into CASSPGLAGHEQFF.